This is a list of T cell receptor beta chains from one sample in a study of identical twins. TCRdb passed the 5' RACE reads through MiXCR, listing each CDR3 protein once. The sample has under 900,000 distinct CDR3 sequences; roughly an eighth are singletons. This same sample was also taken into another study, of yellow fever vaccine responses in identical twins.

The sequencing input was PBMCs. These receptors originate from a woman aged 18-29 years in good health. Both conserved end residues are part of each CDR3. Fields, in order: CDR3 protein, CDR3 DNA, D gene, clone size, J gene, V gene. A D gene is named only where the DNA matches it firmly. The size of a clone is reported for some rows only, either as once, few or many, or as a class for expanded clones.

CASSVVAGAGVTGELFF	TGTGCCAGCAGCGTAGTAGCCGGCGCGGGAGTCACCGGGGAGCTGTTTTTT	TRBD2	NA	TRBJ2-2	TRBV9
CASSLTLAGGPENNEQFF	TGCGCCAGCAGCTTGACTCTAGCGGGGGGGCCAGAGAACAATGAGCAGTTCTTC	TRBD2	many	TRBJ2-1	TRBV5-1
CSVGGVVVNEQYF	TGCAGCGTTGGTGGGGTGGTGGTAAACGAGCAGTACTTC	NA	many	TRBJ2-7	TRBV29-1
CSAREGGLSYEQYF	TGCAGTGCTAGAGAGGGGGGCCTCTCCTACGAGCAGTACTTC	NA	NA	TRBJ2-7	TRBV20-1
CASSPIRLDTDTQYF	TGTGCCAGCAGCCCGATTCGACTAGACACAGATACGCAGTATTTT	NA	NA	TRBJ2-3	TRBV5-5
CATSGRGEKLFF	TGTGCCACCAGCGGCAGGGGGGAAAAACTGTTTTTT	TRBD1	NA	TRBJ1-4	TRBV15
CASSLGGQKSEAFF	TGTGCCAGCAGCCTAGGGGGGCAAAAGTCTGAAGCTTTCTTT	NA	few	TRBJ1-1	TRBV7-9
CSAREQGLGMNEQFF	TGCAGTGCTAGAGAGCAGGGTCTTGGAATGAATGAGCAGTTCTTC	NA	many	TRBJ2-1	TRBV20-1
CASSGQSLRDRINYGYTF	TGTGCCAGCAGCGGACAGAGTCTCCGGGACCGAATTAACTATGGCTACACCTTC	NA	NA	TRBJ1-2	TRBV9
CASRGGGTYEQYF	TGTGCCAGCAGAGGCGGGGGCACCTACGAGCAGTACTTC	NA	few	TRBJ2-7	TRBV6-2/TRBV6-3
CASSQRVSNQPQHF	TGTGCCAGCAGTCAGAGGGTTAGCAATCAGCCCCAGCATTTT	NA	few	TRBJ1-5	TRBV28
CASRRTGGDTGELFF	TGTGCCAGCAGACGGACAGGGGGCGACACCGGGGAGCTGTTTTTT	TRBD1	NA	TRBJ2-2	TRBV12-3/TRBV12-4
CASSQDVGGGQETQYF	TGTGCCAGCAGCCAAGATGTCGGGGGGGGGCAAGAGACCCAGTACTTC	TRBD2	few	TRBJ2-5	TRBV4-2
CASSLQGFEAFF	TGCGCCAGCAGCTTACAGGGATTTGAAGCTTTCTTT	NA	many	TRBJ1-1	TRBV5-1